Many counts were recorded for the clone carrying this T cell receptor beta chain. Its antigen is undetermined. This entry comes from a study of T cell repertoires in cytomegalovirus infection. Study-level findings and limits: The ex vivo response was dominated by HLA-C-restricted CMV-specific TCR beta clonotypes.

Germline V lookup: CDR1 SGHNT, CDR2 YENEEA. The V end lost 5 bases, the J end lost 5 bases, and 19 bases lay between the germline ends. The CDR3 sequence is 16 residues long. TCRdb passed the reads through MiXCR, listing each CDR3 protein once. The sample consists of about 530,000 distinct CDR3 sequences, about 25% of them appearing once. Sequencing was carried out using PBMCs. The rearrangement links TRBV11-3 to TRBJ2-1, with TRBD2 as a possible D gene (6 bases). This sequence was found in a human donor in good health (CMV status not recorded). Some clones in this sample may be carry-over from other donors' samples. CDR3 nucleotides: TGTGCCAGCAGCCCAAGGTGGGAGGCCGGGGACAATGAGCAGTTCTTC. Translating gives CASSPRWEAGDNEQFF.